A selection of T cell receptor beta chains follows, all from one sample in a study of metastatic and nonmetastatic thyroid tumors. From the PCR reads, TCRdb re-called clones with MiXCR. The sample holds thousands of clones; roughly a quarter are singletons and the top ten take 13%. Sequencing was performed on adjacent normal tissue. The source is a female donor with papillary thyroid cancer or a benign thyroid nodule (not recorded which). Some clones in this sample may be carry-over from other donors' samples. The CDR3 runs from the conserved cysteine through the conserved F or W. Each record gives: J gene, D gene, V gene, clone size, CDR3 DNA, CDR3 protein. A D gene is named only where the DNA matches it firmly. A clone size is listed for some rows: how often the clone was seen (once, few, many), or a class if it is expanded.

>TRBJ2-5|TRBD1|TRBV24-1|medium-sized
TGTGCCACCAGCAACTCCGGGACAGGGGCCCAAGAGACCCAGTACTTC
CATSNSGTGAQETQYF
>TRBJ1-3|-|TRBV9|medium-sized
TGTGCCAGCAGCGGGACAGTCTCTGGAAACACCATATATTTT
CASSGTVSGNTIYF
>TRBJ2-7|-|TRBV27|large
TGTGCCAGCAGTTTAGGACACTCCTACGAGCAGTACTTC
CASSLGHSYEQYF
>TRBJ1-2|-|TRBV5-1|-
TGCGCCAGCAGCGAAGACGGGCCGTACTATGGCTACACCTTC
CASSEDGPYYGYTF
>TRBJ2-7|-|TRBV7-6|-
TGTGCCAGCAGTTCCATTCAGGGCGAGCAGTACTTC
CASSSIQGEQYF
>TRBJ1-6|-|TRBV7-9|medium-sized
TGTGCCAGCAGCCCACAGGGAGGGGGTTCACCCCTCCACTTT
CASSPQGGGSPLHF
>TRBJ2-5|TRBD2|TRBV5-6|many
TGTGCCAGCAGCTGGGGACTAGCGGCTACCCCCCAAGAGACCCAGTACTTC
CASSWGLAATPQETQYF
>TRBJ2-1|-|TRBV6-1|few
TGTGCCAGCAGTGATGGCTCTTCCAATGAGCAGTTCTTC
CASSDGSSNEQFF
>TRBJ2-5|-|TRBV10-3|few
TGTGCCATCAGTGAGGGGCAGGGGCTTCAGGAGACCCAGTACTTC
CAISEGQGLQETQYF
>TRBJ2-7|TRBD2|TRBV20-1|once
TGCAGTGCTAGAAAGGGGCTAGCGGCAGCCTACGAGCAGTACTTC
CSARKGLAAAYEQYF
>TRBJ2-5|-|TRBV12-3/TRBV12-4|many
TGTGCCAGCAGTTTAGCCAGTAGCGGTCCAGAGACCCAGTACTTC
CASSLASSGPETQYF
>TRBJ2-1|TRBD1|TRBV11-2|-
TGTGCCAGCAGCTTAGGTGGACAGGGGAGGAATGAGCAGTTCTTC
CASSLGGQGRNEQFF
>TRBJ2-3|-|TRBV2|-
TGTGCCAGCAGTAGCGGCACAGATACGCAGTATTTT
CASSSGTDTQYF
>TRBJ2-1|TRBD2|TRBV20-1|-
TGCAGTGCTAGGACTAGCGGGATATTTGTGGAGTCCTACAATGAGCAGTTCTTC
CSARTSGIFVESYNEQFF
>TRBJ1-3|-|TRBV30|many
TGTGCCTGCGTATTCGGCCAGGGATTAAAATCTGGAAACACCATATATTTT
CACVFGQGLKSGNTIYF
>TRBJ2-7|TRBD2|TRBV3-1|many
TGTGCCAGCAGCCAAGGACTAGCGGGAGAGGGGGAGCAGTACTTC
CASSQGLAGEGEQYF
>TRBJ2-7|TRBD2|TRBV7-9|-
TGTGCCAGCAGCGACTCACTAGCGGGCTACGAGCAGTACTTC
CASSDSLAGYEQYF
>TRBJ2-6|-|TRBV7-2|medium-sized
TGTGCCAGCAGCTTATTTATGGGGGAGTCAGGGGCCAACGTCCTGACTTTC
CASSLFMGESGANVLTF
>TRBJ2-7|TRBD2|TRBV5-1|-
TGCGCCAGCAGCTCGGGACTAGCGGGAGGGGCCTACGAGCAGTACTTC
CASSSGLAGGAYEQYF
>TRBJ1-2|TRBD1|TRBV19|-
TGTGCCAGTAGCGGACAGGGGGACTATGGCTACACCTTC
CASSGQGDYGYTF
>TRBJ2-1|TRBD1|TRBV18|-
TGTGTCAGCTCACTTCGGGACAGGAGCGGTGAGCAGTTCTTC
CVSSLRDRSGEQFF
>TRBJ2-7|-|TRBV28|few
TGTGCCAGCAGTCTCAACAGGGTACTCTACGAGCAGTACTTC
CASSLNRVLYEQYF
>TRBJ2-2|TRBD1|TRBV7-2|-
TGTGCCAGCAGCCAAGGCAGGGGGCTCACCGGGGAGCTGTTTTTT
CASSQGRGLTGELFF
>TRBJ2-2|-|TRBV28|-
TGTGCCAGCAGCCGGGAAGACGGGCCAGACACCGGGGAGCTGTTTTTT
CASSREDGPDTGELFF
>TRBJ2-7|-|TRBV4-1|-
TGCGCTAGCAGCAAAGTGGGTGATAGAACCCACGAGCAGTACTTC
CASSKVGDRTHEQYF
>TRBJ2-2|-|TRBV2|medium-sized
TGTGCCAGCAGGGCCGACATGAACACCGGGGAGCTGTTTTTT
CASRADMNTGELFF
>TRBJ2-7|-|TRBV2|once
TGTGCCAGCAGTTACTTCGCAGGGGGGGGGGAGCAGTACTTC
CASSYFAGGGEQYF
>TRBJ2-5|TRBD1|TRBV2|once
TGTGCCAGCAGTGAAGAGGGGGCACCCTCTCGTTTC
CASSEEGAPSRF
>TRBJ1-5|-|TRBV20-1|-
TGCAGTGCTAGAGACGCTAGGGTGCAGCCCCAGCATTTT
CSARDARVQPQHF